Described below is a single T cell receptor beta chain sequence and its context. This clone was detected once. Its antigen specificity is not known. No per-base quality is available; no much larger clone lies one base away. The data are from a study of T cell changes during pregnancy in multiple sclerosis (dated by TCRdb to the late 2010s). In the study overall: The study examined how the T cell repertoire changed over the course of pregnancy in women with multiple sclerosis.

The library was obtained by the immunoSEQ multiplex PCR assay. TCRdb holds this immuneACCESS table with in-frame rearrangements only. Some clones are missing; in checked studies, unresolved V genes explain under half, and the rest has no known cause. The sample table lists over 45,000 clones, 88% of them with a count of one. Around 1.2% of the sample is held by the ten biggest clonotypes. CDR1 and CDR2, looked up from the germline V gene, are SNHLY and FYNNEI. Spanning cysteine to phenylalanine, the CDR3 consists of 16 amino acids. The DNA shown is the 48-base CDR3, in frame from base 1. The V end gives up 6 bases and the J end 6 bases, leaving 11 bases in the junction not matched to a gene.

The chain links TRBV2 with TRBJ2-1; TRBD2 fits 10 bases in the junction. The source material was CD4+ T cells from peripheral blood mononuclear cells, sampled in the second trimester of pregnancy. The sequence was obtained from a female donor with multiple sclerosis, enrolled in a pregnancy study. CDR3 loop: CASRRYSGRTGNEQFF. The bases read TGTGCCAGCAGGAGGTATAGCGGGAGGACGGGCAATGAGCAGTTCTTC.